This TCR beta chain appears in the sequencing data of a study of cytomegalovirus exposure and HLA in healthy donors. To note about this clone: The antigen remains unidentified.

PCR employed 60 Vbeta and 13 Jbeta primers. Profiled with immunoSEQ multiplex PCR; TCRdb holds only in-frame clones, not every one. This sample has about 110,000 clones; approximately 82% occur once, and the top ten carry roughly 12%. Deletions cut 5 bases from V and 0 bases from J, with 8 bases between. The CDR3 contains 13 residues. Germline values: CDR1 MDHEN, CDR2 SYDVKM. Broader study findings: Indistinguishable V segments such as TRBV6-2 and TRBV6-3 were excluded. Usually a TCR sequence was rare, but some public TCRs were found in many donors. Available immune exposure information was restricted to CMV serostatus only.

This chain uses TRBV28 with TRBJ2-7, with D uncertain. The source of this sequence is a man in his thirties or forties in good health and CMV-seropositive. Sequenced sample: PBMCs. CDR3 region: CASSPHNSYEQYF. The CDR3 DNA reads as TGTGCCAGCAGTCCCCACAACTCCTACGAGCAGTACTTC. The whole variable domain, filled in from reference TRBV28 and TRBJ2-7, reads DVKVTQSSRYLVKRTGEKVFLECVQDMDHENMFWYRQDPGLGLRLIYFSYDVKMKEKGDIPEGYSVSREKKERFSLILESASTNQTSMYLCASSPHNSYEQYFGPGTRLTVT.